This record concerns one TCR beta chain sequence. Mismatch with germline at one junction end may stem from a read error. In the original workflow: How many nucleated cells were present was estimated from reference gene primer amplification. The protocol was immunoSEQ multiplex PCR, while the TCRdb copy is restricted to in-frame clones and leaves out a portion. The V and J calls and clone size are taken from that table; D and trimming were inferred from the DNA. The repertoire consists of 250,000 to 300,000 clones, with 81% occurring once and the leading ten covering over 2.5%. This CDR3 is 16 amino acids long. From germline, CDR1 is PRHDT and CDR2 FYEKMQ (reference sequence). This sample is drawn from a study of blood T cell repertoires in COVID-19. About the study: The origin of the acute and convalescent COVID-19 samples was the United States, Italy and Spain. From T cells, B-cell-depleted T cells, or PBMCs came the material, which was cDNA or gDNA.

The source is a woman aged 55-69 years with active or convalescent COVID-19. The V and J genes are TRBV13 and TRBJ2-2; 9 bases fit TRBD2. Sequenced: peripheral blood. CDR3 bases: TGCGCCCGCCCCCGGGGCGGGGGGGCGAGGACCGGGGAGCTGTTTTTT. Translating gives CARPRGGGARTGELFF.